This TCR beta chain was retrieved from a study of CD8+CD57+ T cells in acquired aplastic anemia. Study-wide background: DNA from sorted CD4+ and CD8+ cells averaged approximately 2.9 ug.

This clonotype was observed many times. Profiles of TCR beta VDJ and CDR3 were generated from a genomic DNA template. TCRdb reanalysed the reads using MiXCR and keeps one entry per CDR3 protein. The data show approximately 300,000 distinct CDR3 sequences, approximately 60% seen once. By flow cytometry, patients selected for sequencing had shown an expansion of CD8+CD57+ cells. With no exception, the patients had severe acquired aplastic anemia. The CDR3 runs to 15 residues. Germline V lookup: CDR1 LNHDA, CDR2 SQIVND (reference sequence). The ends were cut back, 3 bases at V and 5 bases at J, with 14 bases in the middle.

The receptor comes from a human donor with aplastic anemia. The specimen was sorted CD4+, CD8+, or CD8+CD57+ T cells (not recorded which) from PBMCs. The gene calls are TRBV19 and TRBJ2-1, with D maybe TRBD2 (6 bases). Here the CDR3 DNA reads TGTGCCAGTAGTATTGGAGGGATGGGTAACAATGAGCAGTTCTTC. Encoded protein: CASSIGGMGNNEQFF.